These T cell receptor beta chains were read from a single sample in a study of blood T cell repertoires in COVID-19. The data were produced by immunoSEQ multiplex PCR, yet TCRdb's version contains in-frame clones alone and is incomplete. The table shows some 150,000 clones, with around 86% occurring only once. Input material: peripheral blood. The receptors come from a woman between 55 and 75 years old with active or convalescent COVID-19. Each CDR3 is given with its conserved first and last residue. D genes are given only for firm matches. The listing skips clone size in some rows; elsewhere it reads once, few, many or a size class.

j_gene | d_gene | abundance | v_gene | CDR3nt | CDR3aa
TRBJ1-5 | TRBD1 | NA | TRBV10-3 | TGTGCCATCAGTGTCGCAGGGGGAAATCAGCCCCAGCATTTT | CAISVAGGNQPQHF
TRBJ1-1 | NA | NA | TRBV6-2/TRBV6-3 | TGTGCCAGCAGTTATTCCGTGAACACTGAAGCTTTCTTT | CASSYSVNTEAFF
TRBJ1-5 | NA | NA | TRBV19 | TGTGCCAGTAACGCGGGAGATCAGCCCCAGCATTTT | CASNAGDQPQHF
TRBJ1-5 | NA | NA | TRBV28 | TGTGCCAGCAGTTTAGAACAGGGACATCAGCCCCAGCATTTT | CASSLEQGHQPQHF
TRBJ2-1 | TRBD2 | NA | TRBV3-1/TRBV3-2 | TGTGCCAGCAGATCCCTAGCGGGTTACAATGAGCAGTTCTTC | CASRSLAGYNEQFF
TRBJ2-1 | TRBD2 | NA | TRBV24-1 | TGTGCCACCAGTGATTGGGCTAGCGGGGGTAATGAGCAGTTCTTC | CATSDWASGGNEQFF
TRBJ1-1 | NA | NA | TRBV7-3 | TGTGCCAGCAGCTTAGCGGGTAGGAGCACTGAAGCTTTCTTT | CASSLAGRSTEAFF
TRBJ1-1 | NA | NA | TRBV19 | TGTGCCAGTACTCACGTGCAGGGCCCAAAATTCGCTGAAGCTTTCTTT | CASTHVQGPKFAEAFF
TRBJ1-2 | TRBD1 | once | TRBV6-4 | TGTGCCAGCAGCCAGGACAGGGGTTATGGCTACACCTTC | CASSQDRGYGYTF
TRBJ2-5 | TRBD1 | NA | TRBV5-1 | TGCGCCAGCAGCTCGGGACAGCTGGAGACCCAGTACTTC | CASSSGQLETQYF
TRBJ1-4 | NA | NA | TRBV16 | TGTGCCAGCAGCCAAGGCCCAAGGGGATCCGTTTTT | CASSQGPRGSVF
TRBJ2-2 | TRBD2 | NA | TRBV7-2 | TGTGCCAGCAGCTTAGCGCGGGGGAAAGGCACCGGGGAGCTGTTTTTT | CASSLARGKGTGELFF